Given below is one T cell receptor (beta chain) in context. No antigen is known for it. Orbital computed tomography, thyroid ultrasound, serum thyroxine and TRAb, and clinical symptoms together informed the diagnoses. Amplified TCR beta CDR3 regions derived from RNA transcripts. Using the HTBI primer set, a first-round RT-PCR was run on the TCR CDR3. TCRdb reprocessed the multiplex PCR reads with MiXCR, giving one entry per CDR3 protein. The sample holds more than 500,000 distinct CDR3 sequences, under 60% seen once. The data were obtained in a study of T cells in Graves' hyperthyroidism and ophthalmopathy. CDR3 size: 17 residues. In germline, CDR1 is SGHRS, CDR2 YFSETQ. V lost 0 bases, J lost 0 bases, and 10 bases lay in between. Study-level points and caveats: Through a model of 13 V-J features, ophthalmopathy was separated from stable hyperthyroidism.

The TCR was taken from an adult woman with Graves' disease, either hyperthyroidism or ophthalmopathy (not recorded which). Sequencing was carried out using peripheral blood or thyroid tissue (not recorded which). The V gene is TRBV5-1, the J gene TRBJ2-6; D ambiguous. CDR3 in amino acids: CASSLEGIYSGANVLTF. CDR3 DNA: TGCGCCAGCAGCTTGGAGGGAATTTACTCTGGGGCCAACGTCCTGACTTTC.